This T cell receptor beta chain was captured by sequencing in a study of T-cell reconstitution after alpha-beta-depleted transplantation in children. Study observations and caveats: Roughly two months post-transplant, alpha-beta T cells reportedly originated from several hundred graft clones that had expanded.

Preparing the TCRbeta library involved the use of unique molecular identifiers. Each CDR3 protein is one row after TCRdb ran MiXCR on the PCR reads. In the table there are about 120,000 distinct CDR3 sequences, under 25% of which are singletons. This clonotype was counted many times. Its target is not known. This receptor was taken from a male patient aged 2-15 years who had a stem cell transplant for chronic granulomatous disease, so the T cells may come from the graft donor. This material consisted of PBMCs, mostly from graft donor cells, taken 180 days after TCRalphabeta/CD19-depleted stem cell transplant.

Here the CDR3 DNA reads TGCAGTGCTAGAACCCTAGCGGGACTCCAAGAGACCCAGTACTTC. Its translation: CSARTLAGLQETQYF. The chain combines TRBV20-1 with TRBJ2-5; 9 bases match TRBD2. CDR3 size: 15 residues. Germline-derived CDR1 and CDR2 are DFQATT and SNEGSKA (reference sequence). Losses at the gene ends were 2 bases for V and 1 base for J; bases not matched to a gene: 5.